This TCR beta chain comes out of a study of shared clonotypes between healthy human individuals (TCRdb year 2020). For the wider study: Three men and two women, aged 18 to 49 years, made up the cohort. Between about 0.94 and 10 billion PBMCs per donor were obtained by leukapheresis. To estimate repertoire size and how much clonotypes are shared between individuals, the study performed deep sequencing of blood TCR repertoires from about five healthy adults. For each donor, three plates each were used for CD4 naive and CD4 memory, two plates were used for CD8 naive, and one plate was used for CD8 memory. Different laboratories and diverse techniques were used to prepare libraries and sequence TCR repertoires, to increase sequencing depth and limit assay-specific biases. Beyond this particular receptor, the publication reports: Roughly 5.2% of naive CD4, 3% to 3.5% of naive CD8, roughly 2.4% of memory CD4, and roughly 0.4% of memory CD8 clonotypes were shared across four donors. Pairwise subsampling indicated that sequencing depth was expected to affect the degree of clonotype sharing among donors. Compared with non-shared clonotypes, clonotypes shared by all four sorted-subset donors had higher generation probabilities. Rarefaction of sorted-subset datasets indicated incomplete sequencing despite the large sequencing depth. The genetic and exposure-history diversity represented was limited by the small number of donors. Sampling was restricted to blood, and TCR repertoires in tissue are likely to differ from TCR repertoires in blood. Naive subsets generally had larger estimated clonotype richness than memory subsets.

TCR CDR3 regions were amplified from genomic DNA by multiplex PCR using the deep immunoSEQ assay. Genomic DNA extracted from each cell subset was distributed evenly over all wells of several immunoSEQ 96-well plates, and each plate served as one replicate. For sorted subsets, each replicate PCR was loaded with around 200 ng genomic DNA, equivalent to some 31,000 T cell genomes. Purified libraries were measured with a Qubit 3.0 fluorometer, size-checked on a Bioanalyzer 2100, and measured again with the KAPA Library Quantification kit. A separate single-read 150-cycle Illumina NextSeq 550 flow cell was used to sequence each immunoSEQ 96-well plate. The authors processed their data as follows. Because only junctional sequences without quality scores were contained in the immunoSEQ output, filtering matching that applied to full-length reads could not be performed. To assign V/J genes and CDR3, sequences were annotated using PyIR, a Python wrapper for IgBLAST v1.9, with IMGT germline references. Any read was removed if the V/J assignment was weak (E-value above 1e-6), the CDR3 was missing, or the read contained stop codons, out-of-frame junctions, or ambiguous translated residues. V3J clonotypes were defined as sequences sharing the same inferred V gene, J gene, and CDR3 amino acid sequence. Percentage overlap between repertoires was computed as shared unique clonotypes divided by the size of the smaller repertoire. Repertoire richness was assessed with RTK rarefaction, the Chao1 estimator, and Recon v2.1 estimates of unobserved clonotypes. For all TCRbeta clonotypes obtained by the gDNA method from a few donors, generation probabilities were computed with OLGA. TCRdb holds this immuneACCESS table with in-frame rearrangements only. Some clones are missing; in checked studies, unresolved V genes explain under half, and the rest has no known cause. V and J calls and clone size follow that table, whereas D and trimming were derived from the DNA. For this sample the table gives about 980,000 clones, of which 76% were detected only once. Of the sample, about 1.5% falls within the top ten clones.

Its CDR3 holds 16 amino acids, cysteine through phenylalanine. Just CDR3 DNA is preserved here, 48 bases in frame from base 1. V is cut back by 6 bases and J by 6 bases, with 13 bases in the junction unmatched. CDR1 and CDR2 are drawn from the germline V gene: MDHEN, SYDVKM. Donors were healthy HIV-negative adults with no recently reported acute infections or vaccinations. Every donor was a Caucasian adult living in Nashville, Tennessee, USA. CD4+ T cells were enriched by magnetic negative selection; naive cells were then positively selected on CD45RA, and the negative fraction formed the memory subset. Blood was obtained by leukapheresis, after which PBMCs were separated by Ficoll-Histopaque density gradient centrifugation and cryopreserved in liquid nitrogen vapor phase. Analytical flow cytometry was used to check the purity and quantity of every magnetically sorted T cell population. Genomic DNA was isolated from each sorted fraction and quantified by UV absorbance on a Nanodrop 2000c.

Note on this clone: Its antigen is not yet known. Base qualities are missing; no much larger clone stands one base away.

This chain is built from TRBV28 and TRBJ1-4, with 7 bases in between that match TRBD1. Sequencing input: memory CD4+ T cells sorted from blood. In the paper's terms, the cell subset or site label means: CD45RA-negative fraction. This TCR came from a man aged 18 to 29 in good health. The CDR3: CASRPLRGTGDEKLFF. The nucleotide sequence reads as follows: TGTGCCAGCAGACCTCTTAGGGGCACAGGGGATGAAAAACTGTTTTTT.